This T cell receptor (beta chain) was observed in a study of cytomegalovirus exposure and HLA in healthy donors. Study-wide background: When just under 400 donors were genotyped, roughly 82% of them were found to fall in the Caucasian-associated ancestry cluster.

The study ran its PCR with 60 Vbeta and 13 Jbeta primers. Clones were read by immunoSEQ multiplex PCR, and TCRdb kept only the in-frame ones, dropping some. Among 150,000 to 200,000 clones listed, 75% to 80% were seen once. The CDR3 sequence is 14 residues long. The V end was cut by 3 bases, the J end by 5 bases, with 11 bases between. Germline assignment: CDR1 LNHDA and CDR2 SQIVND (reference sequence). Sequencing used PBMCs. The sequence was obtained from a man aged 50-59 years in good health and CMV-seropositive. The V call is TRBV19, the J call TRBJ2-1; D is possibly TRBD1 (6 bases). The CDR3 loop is CASSISGQHNEQFF. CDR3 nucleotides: TGTGCCAGTAGTATCTCCGGACAGCACAATGAGCAGTTCTTC.